Following are 10 T cell receptor beta chains from one sample sequenced in a study of PD-1 blockade in classical Hodgkin lymphoma (dated by TCRdb to the early 2020s). Read against the paper, the sample's time point label means: cycle 2 day 1 (C2D1) of nivolumab. All trial patients had relapsed after autologous stem cell transplantation, with cohorts A, B and C differing in prior brentuximab vedotin exposure. Receptor amplification or capture employed the immunoSEQ multiplex PCR assay. As stored in TCRdb, this immuneACCESS dataset retains in-frame rearrangements with V and J assigned. A fraction of the clones does not appear; measured against another copy, unresolved V genes explain less than half of the discrepancy, and the remainder lacks a known reason. The sample profile shows over 25,000 clones; 82% of them were found once. More than 9% of the sample is held by the ten biggest clonotypes. The source material was peripheral blood mononuclear cells (PBMCs), sampled before the second cycle of nivolumab. The receptors derive from a human donor with classical Hodgkin lymphoma.

The gene calls are TRBV10-3 and TRBJ1-1; D is unclear. Deletions cut 0 bases from V and 5 bases from J, with 13 bases between. Germline CDR1 and CDR2: ENHRY and SYGVKD. The CDR3 consists of 15 residues. In DNA, the CDR3 is TGTGCCATCAGTGAGTCTGTAAAGGGAAAAACTGAAGCTTTCTTT. It encodes CAISESVKGKTEAFF.

The V call is TRBV28, the J call TRBJ1-1; a possible D gene is TRBD1 (6 bases). Deletions cut 6 bases from V and 3 bases from J, with 8 bases between. The length of the CDR3 is 12 residues. Germline CDR1 reads MDHEN; CDR2 reads SYDVKM. The DNA for the CDR3 is TGTGCCAGCAGGACAGGTCACACTGAAGCTTTCTTT. Protein: CASRTGHTEAFF.

This chain joins TRBV9 and TRBJ2-2, with 9 bases that match TRBD1. The ends lost 2 bases at V and 2 bases at J; junction bases unmatched: 7. CDR3 length: 17 residues. CDR1 and CDR2 (germline): SGDLS, YYNGEE. CDR3: CASSVTPGQGNTGELFF. CDR3 in DNA: TGTGCCAGCAGCGTCACACCGGGACAGGGTAACACCGGGGAGCTGTTTTTT.

This chain connects TRBV9 to TRBJ2-2, with unresolved D. Trimming took off 5 bases at V and 3 bases at J, with 11 bases between the two ends. Germline V lookup: CDR1 SGDLS, CDR2 YYNGEE. This CDR3 comprises 14 residues. The CDR3 coding sequence is TGTGCCAGCAGGGGAATCTCAGACACCGGGGAGCTGTTTTTT. This gives the protein CASRGISDTGELFF.

CDR3: CASSGTGFSYEQYF. The CDR3 DNA follows: TGTGCCAGCAGTGGTACAGGGTTCTCCTACGAGCAGTACTTC. The genes are TRBV28 and TRBJ2-7, with D tentatively TRBD1 (6 bases). The CDR3 consists of 14 residues. In germline, CDR1 is MDHEN, CDR2 SYDVKM. The V and J ends lost 5 bases and 0 bases respectively, with 11 bases between them.

This rearrangement joins TRBV6-5 to TRBJ1-4; possible D gene TRBD1, 6 bases. Germline-derived CDR1 and CDR2 are MNHEY and SVGAGI. V was clipped by 6 bases and J by 8 bases, with 16 bases between them. This CDR3 has 14 amino acids. The CDR3 nucleotides are TGTGCCAGCAGCCGCACAGGGCGTAGAGAAAAACTGTTTTTT. Residues: CASSRTGRREKLFF.

V gene TRBV6-6 combines with J gene TRBJ2-2; maybe TRBD1 (6 bases). Germline values: CDR1 MNHNY, CDR2 SVGAGI (reference sequence). The V gene lost 6 bases and the J gene lost 2 bases, with 13 bases spanning the gap. The CDR3 sequence is 15 residues long. In DNA, the CDR3 is TGTGCCAGCAGCGACGGGACACCCAACACCGGGGAGCTGTTTTTT. Its translation: CASSDGTPNTGELFF.

This rearrangement joins TRBV18 to TRBJ2-1; TRBD2 is a possible D gene (6 bases). Germline values: CDR1 KGHSH, CDR2 LQKENI. The CDR3 totals 12 residues. Trimming left V 2 bases short and J 10 bases short, with 9 bases between. The CDR3 region is CASSPSAGEQFF. The CDR3 nucleotides read TGTGCCAGCTCACCATCGGCGGGGGAGCAGTTCTTC.

V gene TRBV29-1 combines with J gene TRBJ2-1; D might be TRBD1 or TRBD2, each matching 6 bases. This CDR3 comprises 12 residues. Germline values: CDR1 SQVTM, CDR2 ANQGSEA. V lost 5 bases to trimming and J lost 15 bases, with 20 bases between them. The CDR3 DNA is TGCAGCGTTCGGGGGCGTGCGGCCCTAGTGTTCTTC. It specifies CSVRGRAALVFF.

The chain has TRBV21-1 and TRBJ1-5; TRBD1 is the table's D call, not checked against the DNA. TRBV21-1 is a recognized pseudogene. CDR3 length: 14 residues. The CDR3, as DNA: TGTGCCAGCAGCAAAGAAAAGGGGGCCGAGCCCCAGCATTTT. Translation: CASSKEKGAEPQHF.